The 27 T cell receptor beta chains reported below all come from one sample, sequenced in a study of regulatory T cells in long-lasting Graves disease. Time point indicated: newly diagnosed GD, antithyroid drugs for less than 3 months. Generation of the TCR library employed RNA extracted from PBMCs. TCR beta libraries were built with iRepertoire HTBI primers and Arm-PCR of CDR3 regions. TCRdb passed the multiplex PCR reads through MiXCR, listing each CDR3 protein once. The repertoire holds 200,000 to 250,000 distinct CDR3 sequences, with 20% to 25% as singletons. This sample comprised peripheral blood mononuclear cells (PBMCs), obtained at new diagnosis, from a patient treated with antithyroid drugs. These receptors were obtained from a female donor with Graves disease.

This clonotype occurred once. A much larger clone differs by one base, so this may be a read error. The chain carries TRBV20-1 and TRBJ1-5; D gene ambiguous. With 7 bases removed from V and 6 bases from J, the gap between germline ends came to 16 bases. The CDR3 runs 13 residues. Germline V CDR1 and CDR2: DFQATT, SNEGSKA (reference sequence). In nucleotides, the CDR3 is TGCAGTGTTGCTGGCCGACGCGGTCAGCCCCAGCATTTT. It specifies CSVAGRRGQPQHF.

Of note for this clonotype: At one boundary the junction diverges from the germline segment, which might be a read error. The chain joins TRBV7-2 to TRBJ1-6; TRBD1 might be the D (6 bases). Germline lookup yields CDR1 SGHTA and CDR2 FQGNSA. This CDR3 contains 16 residues. The CDR3: CASSQDRDTYNSPLHF. Written as DNA, the CDR3 is TGCGCCAGCAGCCAAGATCGGGACACTTATAATTCACCCCTCCACTTT.

This clonotype was recorded at least ten times. The J gene is TRBJ2-7, the V gene TRBV28; 7 bases fit TRBD1. With 2 bases clipped from V and 1 base from J, the junction kept 5 bases outside the gene matches. CDR1 and CDR2 from the germline V gene are MDHEN and SYDVKM. The CDR3 totals 15 residues. CDR3 protein: CASSLGDSSSYEQYF. In DNA form, the CDR3 reads TGTGCCAGCAGTTTAGGGGACAGCAGTTCCTACGAGCAGTACTTC. Full variable domain (remainder filled in from reference TRBV28 and TRBJ2-7): DVKVTQSSRYLVKRTGEKVFLECVQDMDHENMFWYRQDPGLGLRLIYFSYDVKMKEKGDIPEGYSVSREKKERFSLILESASTNQTSMYLCASSLGDSSSYEQYFGPGTRLTVT.

Many counts were recorded for this clonotype. The V and J genes are TRBV12-3 or TRBV12-4 and TRBJ2-1; D could derive from TRBD1 or TRBD2 (5 bases each). The CDR3 covers 18 residues. Trimming cost V 0 bases and J 4 bases, with 19 bases left between them. The CDR3 is CASSLAVGTTGSYNEQFF. DNA for the CDR3: TGTGCCAGCAGTTTAGCGGTGGGGACCACGGGGTCTTACAATGAGCAGTTCTTC.

This clonotype was recorded many times. This rearrangement joins TRBV7-2 to TRBJ1-1, with 10 bases that match TRBD1. This CDR3 comprises 15 residues. With V trimmed by 2 bases and J by 5 bases, 5 bases remained unmatched. The germline V gene has CDR1 SGHTA and CDR2 FQGNSA. The CDR3 spells CASSLSGTGVTEAFF. DNA for the CDR3: TGTGCCAGCAGCTTATCAGGGACAGGGGTGACTGAAGCTTTCTTT.

The V call is TRBV12-3 or TRBV12-4, the J call TRBJ2-1, with D perhaps TRBD2 (6 bases). The closer fit of TRBJ2-5 to the DNA end suggests the J call may be wrong. CDR3 length equals 14 residues. DNA for the CDR3: TGTGCCAGCAGTTTATCCGGGGGTAGCGAGACCCAGTACTTC. Residues: CASSLSGGSETQYF.

This clonotype came up many times. V gene TRBV7-2 combines with J gene TRBJ2-5; 9 bases line up with TRBD2. Germline V gives CDR1 SGHTA, CDR2 FQGNSA. The CDR3 runs to 16 residues. V was clipped by 1 base and J by 1 base; unmatched bases: 4. CDR3 amino acids: CASSLGSGGPQETQYF. The CDR3 DNA sequence: TGTGCCAGCAGCTTAGGGAGCGGGGGGCCCCAAGAGACCCAGTACTTC.

This clonotype was detected many times. The J gene is TRBJ2-7, the V gene TRBV10-3; D may be TRBD1 (6 bases). The CDR3 covers 13 residues. Trimming stripped 8 bases from V and 6 bases from J, with 17 bases between. Germline V gene data show CDR1 as ENHRY and CDR2 as SYGVKD. CDR3 DNA: TGTGCCATCCGACACACGACAGGCGCCGAGCAGTACTTC. The encoded protein is CAIRHTTGAEQYF.

This clonotype has a count of ten or more. This chain uses TRBV20-1 with TRBJ1-6; no firm D call. Germline loops: CDR1 DFQATT, CDR2 SNEGSKA (reference sequence). The germline V and J ends were trimmed by 3 bases and 11 bases, with 14 bases remaining between them. The CDR3 has 13 amino acids. CDR3 DNA: TGCAGTGCTAGCGCGGGTATCGTGGCACCCCTCCACTTT. It encodes CSASAGIVAPLHF.

This clonotype appeared many times. The chain couples TRBV12-3 or TRBV12-4 to TRBJ2-7; tentatively, D is TRBD2 (5 bases). V lost 7 bases, J lost 0 bases, and 7 bases lay in between. The CDR3 loop spans 12 amino acids. The CDR3 DNA reads as TGTGCCAGCAAAGACTACTCCTACGAGCAGTACTTC. It specifies CASKDYSYEQYF.

The chain combines TRBV11-2 with TRBJ2-2; D unresolved. With 3 bases removed from V and 8 bases from J, the gap between germline ends came to 7 bases. The CDR3 spans 12 residues. Germline-derived CDR1 and CDR2 are SGHAT and FQNNGV. The CDR3 spells CASSLLVGELFF. The CDR3 DNA follows: TGTGCCAGCAGCTTGCTAGTTGGGGAGCTGTTTTTT.

This clonotype was counted ten times or more. V usage is TRBV6-2 or TRBV6-3 and J usage is TRBJ2-3; a weak D match, TRBD2 (6 bases). V lost 6 bases and J lost 4, with 20 bases in between. The germline CDR1 and CDR2 sequences are MNHEY and SVGEGT. The CDR3 spans 16 residues. CDR3 in DNA: TGTGCCAGCAGACCTACTAGCAGCGGGTCGGCAGATACGCAGTATTTT. This gives the protein CASRPTSSGSADTQYF.

In its sample, this clonotype was seen many times. This chain links TRBV19 with TRBJ2-7; possibly TRBD2 for D (6 bases). The length of the CDR3 is 15 residues. The V and J ends lost 5 bases and 2 bases respectively, with 16 bases between them. The germline CDR1 and CDR2 sequences are LNHDA and SQIVND (reference sequence). CDR3: CASSARLGYTYEQYF. The CDR3 DNA is TGTGCCAGTAGTGCCAGACTAGGATATACCTACGAGCAGTACTTC.

The chain uses TRBV12-3 or TRBV12-4 and TRBJ2-7; 8 nucleotides align to TRBD2. The J segment lost 1 base and the V segment lost 3 bases, leaving 5 bases of the junction unmatched. The CDR3 is made up of 15 amino acids. The CDR3 protein is CASSFVASGSYEQYF. The CDR3 nucleotides read TGTGCCAGCAGTTTCGTCGCTAGCGGGTCCTACGAGCAGTACTTC.

This clonotype was counted at least ten times. The J gene is TRBJ1-2, the V gene TRBV2; no clear D. This CDR3 comprises 12 residues. CDR1 and CDR2 from the germline V gene are SNHLY and FYNNEI. V lost 8 bases and J lost 0, with 7 bases in between. The CDR3 DNA reads as TGTGCCAGCGTACCAGCTAACTATGGCTACACCTTC. Translation gives CASVPANYGYTF.

As to this clonotype: A read error may be the cause here, since a much bigger clone is one base away. This chain links TRBV7-9 with TRBJ2-3; a possible D gene is TRBD2 (6 bases). This CDR3 spans 14 amino acids. V dropped 5 bases and J dropped 4 bases, with 13 bases sitting between them. CDR1 is SEHNR and CDR2 is FQNEAQ in the germline V gene (reference sequence). The CDR3 reads CASSMGSGADTQYF. For the CDR3, the DNA is TGTGCCAGCAGCATGGGATCGGGGGCAGATACGCAGTATTTT. The variable domain in full, completed from reference TRBV7-9 and TRBJ2-3, reads DTGVSQNPRHKITKRGQNVTFRCDPISEHNRLYWYRQTLGQGPEFLTYFQNEAQLEKSRLLSDRFSAERPKGSFSTLEIQRTEQGDSAMYLCASSMGSGADTQYFGPGTRLTVL.

This clonotype has ten or more counts. The chain uses TRBV18 and TRBJ1-2; TRBD1 matches 8 bases. Germline CDR1 reads KGHSH; CDR2 reads LQKENI. The CDR3 contains 13 residues. The J segment lost 5 bases and the V segment lost 3 bases, leaving 2 bases of the junction unmatched. The CDR3, as DNA: TGTGCCAGCTCACCGACAGGGGATTATGGCTACACCTTC. Translating gives CASSPTGDYGYTF.

In its sample, this clonotype was seen many times. The V gene is TRBV7-2, the J gene TRBJ2-7; D gene unclear. The CDR3 spans 16 residues. V was trimmed by 1 base and J by 0 bases, leaving 13 bases between them. Germline V gene data show CDR1 as SGHTA and CDR2 as FQGNSA. This CDR3 reads CASSLDSAVPSYEQYF. The CDR3 region has the DNA TGTGCCAGCAGCTTAGACTCGGCGGTCCCCTCCTACGAGCAGTACTTC. The whole variable domain, remainder taken from reference TRBV7-2 and TRBJ2-7, is GAGVSQSPSNKVTEKGKDVELRCDPISGHTALYWYRQSLGQGLEFLIYFQGNSAPDKSGLPSDRFSAERTGGSVSTLTIQRTQQEDSAVYLCASSLDSAVPSYEQYFGPGTRLTVT.

This clonotype was seen many times. V and J are TRBV5-8 and TRBJ2-1; D gene unclear. With 0 bases removed from V and 8 bases from J, the gap between germline ends came to 6 bases. Germline V gene sequence: CDR1 SGHTS, CDR2 YDEGEE. This CDR3 has 12 residues. The CDR3 spells CASSLEFYEQFF. The CDR3 nucleotides read TGTGCCAGCAGCTTGGAATTCTATGAGCAGTTCTTC.

The chain employs TRBV6-1 and TRBJ2-3, with D tentatively TRBD1 (6 bases). CDR1 is MNHNS and CDR2 is SASEGT in the germline V gene. The germline V and J ends were trimmed by 3 bases and 4 bases, with 26 bases remaining between them. CDR3 length equals 19 residues. The CDR3 protein is CASSEAGGRGSGWADTQYF. The DNA for the CDR3 is TGTGCCAGCAGTGAGGCAGGAGGAAGGGGGAGTGGGTGGGCAGATACGCAGTATTTT.

The rearrangement uses TRBV12-3 or TRBV12-4 and TRBJ1-4, with 9 positions matching TRBD1. The CDR3 consists of 15 residues. V shed 4 bases and J 4 bases; nucleotides not matched to a gene: 4. In nucleotides, the CDR3 is TGTGCCAGCAGTTGGACAGGGGTCTTTAATGAAAAACTGTTTTTT. It yields the protein CASSWTGVFNEKLFF.

The genes are TRBV13 and TRBJ2-7, with 11 bases fitting TRBD2. CDR3 length: 14 residues. Trimming removed 5 bases from V and 3 bases from J; junction bases left unmatched: 3. In germline, CDR1 is PRHDT, CDR2 FYEKMQ (reference sequence). The CDR3 is CASSDGLAGYEQYF. The CDR3 DNA sequence: TGTGCCAGCAGCGATGGACTAGCGGGCTACGAGCAGTACTTC.

V is TRBV7-9 and J is TRBJ1-1; 10 nucleotides line up with TRBD1. V lost 3 bases and J lost 4; bases outside the gene matches: 11. The CDR3 consists of 17 residues. CDR1 and CDR2 (germline): SEHNR, FQNEAQ (reference sequence). Here the CDR3 reads CASSFPGQGNLGTEAFF. The CDR3 DNA is TGTGCCAGCAGCTTCCCGGGACAGGGGAATCTCGGCACTGAAGCTTTCTTT.

The rearrangement links TRBV12-3 or TRBV12-4 to TRBJ1-4, with TRBD1 identical over 8 bases. V was pared by 4 bases and J by 3 bases, with 13 bases of the junction left unmatched. This CDR3 spans 18 amino acids. The chain's CDR3 is CASSSDLFQGAPNEKLFF. The CDR3, as DNA: TGTGCCAGCAGTTCGGACCTTTTCCAGGGGGCCCCTAATGAAAAACTGTTTTTT.

This clonotype was seen ten or more times. V is TRBV7-3 and J is TRBJ1-1; D is undetermined. The germline gives CDR1 SGHTA, CDR2 FQGTGA. V was trimmed by 4 bases and J by 1 base, leaving 7 bases between them. The CDR3 covers 13 residues. In nucleotides, the CDR3 is TGTGCCAGCAGCTCGAGACCGAACACTGAAGCTTTCTTT. It codes for CASSSRPNTEAFF. Using reference TRBV7-3 and TRBJ1-1 for the parts outside the CDR3, the full variable domain is GAGVSQTPSNKVTEKGKYVELRCDPISGHTALYWYRQSLGQGPEFLIYFQGTGAADDSGLPNDRFFAVRPEGSVSTLKIQRTERGDSAVYLCASSSRPNTEAFFGQGTRLTVV.

The sample holds many counts of this clonotype. This chain joins TRBV7-8 and TRBJ2-3; 7 nucleotides align to TRBD1. The V gene's germline CDR1 is SGHVS and CDR2 FQNEAQ. The CDR3 covers 15 residues. The junction had 12 bases not matched to a gene; V was cut back by 5 bases and J by 7 bases. The CDR3 DNA follows: TGTGCCAGCAGCCTCCAGGCGACAGGGTGGAATACGCAGTATTTT. Amino acids: CASSLQATGWNTQYF.

This clonotype was picked up many times. V and J are TRBV5-5 and TRBJ2-5; 9 bases fit TRBD1. V was pared by 3 bases and J by 5 bases, with 5 bases of the junction left unmatched. Germline V gene data show CDR1 as SGHKS and CDR2 as YYEKEE (reference sequence). The CDR3 spans 14 residues. For the CDR3, the DNA is TGTGCCAGCAGCTGGGACAGGGAGGACGAGACCCAGTACTTC. This gives the protein CASSWDREDETQYF.